This T cell receptor beta chain derives from a study of T-cell reconstitution after alpha-beta-depleted transplantation in children. This clonotype was detected once. The library targeted TCRbeta and was prepared with unique molecular identifiers. In TCRdb, the PCR reads were re-called with MiXCR into one record per CDR3 protein. The sample has hundreds of thousands of distinct CDR3 sequences, around 15% seen once. This clonotype was sampled from a male patient aged 2-15 years who had a stem cell transplant for acute lymphoblastic leukemia, so the T cells may come from the graft donor. This specimen was PBMCs, mostly from graft donor cells, taken 360 days after TCRalphabeta/CD19-depleted stem cell transplant.

In nucleotides, the CDR3 is TGTGCCAGCAGTTCAAACAGGGGGCCCAACTCCTACGAGCAGTACTTC. It translates to CASSSNRGPNSYEQYF. This chain joins TRBV12-3 or TRBV12-4 and TRBJ2-7, with TRBD1 matching over 9 bases. V dropped 4 bases and J dropped 0; count of bases not matched to a gene: 7. The CDR3 sequence is 16 residues long.